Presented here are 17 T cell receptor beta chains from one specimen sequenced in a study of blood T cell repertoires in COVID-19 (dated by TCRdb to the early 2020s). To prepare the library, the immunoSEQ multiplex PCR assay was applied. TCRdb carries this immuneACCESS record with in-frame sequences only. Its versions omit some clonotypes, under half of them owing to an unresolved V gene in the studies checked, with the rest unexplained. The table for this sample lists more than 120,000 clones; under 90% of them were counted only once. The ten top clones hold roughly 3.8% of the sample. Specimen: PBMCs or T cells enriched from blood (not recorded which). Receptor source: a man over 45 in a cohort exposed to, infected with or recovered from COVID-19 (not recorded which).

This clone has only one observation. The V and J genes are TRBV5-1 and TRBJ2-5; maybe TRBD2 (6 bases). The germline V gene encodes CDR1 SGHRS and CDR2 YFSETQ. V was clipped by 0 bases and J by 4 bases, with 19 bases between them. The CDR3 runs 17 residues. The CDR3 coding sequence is TGCGCCAGCAGCTTGGCCCTCGCTAAGACTAGGCCAGAGACCCAGTACTTC. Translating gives CASSLALAKTRPETQYF.

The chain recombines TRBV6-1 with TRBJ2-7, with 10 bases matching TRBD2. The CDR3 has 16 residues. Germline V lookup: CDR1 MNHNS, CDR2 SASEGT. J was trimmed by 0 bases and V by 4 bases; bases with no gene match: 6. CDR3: CASSARSGGSSYEQYF. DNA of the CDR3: TGTGCCAGCAGTGCACGTAGCGGGGGGAGCTCCTACGAGCAGTACTTC.

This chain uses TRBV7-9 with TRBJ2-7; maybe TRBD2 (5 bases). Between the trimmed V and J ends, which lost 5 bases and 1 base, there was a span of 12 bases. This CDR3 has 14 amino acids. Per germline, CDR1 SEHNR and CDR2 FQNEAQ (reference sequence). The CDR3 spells CASSRGSESYEQYF. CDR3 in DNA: TGTGCCAGCAGCCGGGGTAGTGAATCCTACGAGCAGTACTTC.

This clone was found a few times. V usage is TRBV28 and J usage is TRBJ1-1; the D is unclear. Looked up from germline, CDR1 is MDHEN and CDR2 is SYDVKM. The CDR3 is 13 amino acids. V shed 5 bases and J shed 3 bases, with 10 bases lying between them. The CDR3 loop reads CASSVTGYTEAFF. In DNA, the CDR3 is TGTGCCAGCAGTGTGACGGGATACACTGAAGCTTTCTTT.

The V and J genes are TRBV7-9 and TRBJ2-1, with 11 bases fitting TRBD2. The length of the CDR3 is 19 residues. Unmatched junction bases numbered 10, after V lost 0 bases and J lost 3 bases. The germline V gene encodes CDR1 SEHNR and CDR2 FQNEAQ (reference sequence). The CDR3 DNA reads TGTGCCAGCAGCTTAGCGGGGACTAGCGGCTCCCTTATCTACAATGAGCAGTTCTTC. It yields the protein CASSLAGTSGSLIYNEQFF.

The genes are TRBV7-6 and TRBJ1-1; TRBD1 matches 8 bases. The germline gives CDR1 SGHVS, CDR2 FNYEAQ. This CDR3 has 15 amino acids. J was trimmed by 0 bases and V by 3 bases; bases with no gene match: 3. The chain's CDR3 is CASSFGQGLNTEAFF. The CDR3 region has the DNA TGTGCCAGCAGCTTCGGACAGGGCCTGAACACTGAAGCTTTCTTT.

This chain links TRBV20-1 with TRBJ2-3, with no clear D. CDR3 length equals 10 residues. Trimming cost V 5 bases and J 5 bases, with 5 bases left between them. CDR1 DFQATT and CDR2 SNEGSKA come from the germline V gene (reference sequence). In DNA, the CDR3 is TGCAGTGCTGCCGGAGATACGCAGTATTTT. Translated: CSAAGDTQYF.

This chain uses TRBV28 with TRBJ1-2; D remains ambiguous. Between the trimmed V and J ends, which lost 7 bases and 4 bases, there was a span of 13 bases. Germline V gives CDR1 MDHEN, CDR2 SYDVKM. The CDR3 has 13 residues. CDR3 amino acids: CASNQARLYGYTF. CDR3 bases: TGTGCCAGCAACCAGGCCCGGCTCTATGGCTACACCTTC.

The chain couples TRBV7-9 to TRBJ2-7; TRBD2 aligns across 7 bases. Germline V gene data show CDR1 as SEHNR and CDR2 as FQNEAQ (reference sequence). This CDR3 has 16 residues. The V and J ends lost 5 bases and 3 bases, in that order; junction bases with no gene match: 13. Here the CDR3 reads CASSPHVVSGYYEQYF. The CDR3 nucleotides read TGTGCCAGCAGCCCACACGTGGTTAGCGGGTACTACGAGCAGTACTTC.

The CDR3 nucleotides read TGTGCCAGCCGAAAAGCTAGCCCTAAAGAGACCCAGTACTTC. It yields the protein CASRKASPKETQYF. The chain recombines TRBV7-9 with TRBJ2-5; D may be TRBD2 (5 bases). V was shortened by 8 bases and J by 3 bases, with 16 bases between the two germline ends. The germline gives CDR1 SEHNR, CDR2 FQNEAQ (reference sequence). The CDR3 consists of 14 residues.

The CDR3 reads CASRRDSPGPQHF. Here the CDR3 DNA reads TGTGCCAGCAGGAGGGACAGCCCAGGGCCCCAGCATTTT. This chain links TRBV12-3 or TRBV12-4 with TRBJ1-5; 7 bases match TRBD1. The V segment lost 6 bases and the J segment 9 bases; nucleotides outside the gene matches: 8. This CDR3 has 13 residues.

CDR3 amino acids: CAWSAPGQGNGYTF. In nucleotides, the CDR3 is TGTGCCTGGAGTGCTCCGGGACAGGGCAACGGCTACACCTTC. The chain combines TRBV30 with TRBJ1-2, with 9 bases lining up with TRBD1. This CDR3 comprises 14 residues. CDR1 is GTSNPN, CDR2 SVGIG, per germline (reference sequence). V lost 1 base, J lost 8 bases, and 8 bases stayed unmatched.

CDR3 nucleotide sequence: TGTGCCAGCAGCTCGGGACTAGCGGGTCGAATAAGCACAGATACGCAGTATTTT. This encodes CASSSGLAGRISTDTQYF. This chain links TRBV7-9 with TRBJ2-3; 12 nucleotides align to TRBD2. Germline V gives CDR1 SEHNR, CDR2 FQNEAQ (reference sequence). The V and J ends lost 4 bases and 0 bases, in that order; junction bases with no gene match: 8. The CDR3 covers 18 residues. Full variable domain (rest looked up from reference TRBV7-9 and TRBJ2-3): DTGVSQNPRHKITKRGQNVTFRCDPISEHNRLYWYRQTLGQGPEFLTYFQNEAQLEKSRLLSDRFSAERPKGSFSTLEIQRTEQGDSAMYLCASSSGLAGRISTDTQYFGPGTRLTVL.

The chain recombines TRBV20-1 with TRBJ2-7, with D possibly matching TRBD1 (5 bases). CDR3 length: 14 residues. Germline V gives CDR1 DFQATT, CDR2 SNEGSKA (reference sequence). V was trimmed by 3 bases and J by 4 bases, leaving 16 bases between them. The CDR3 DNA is TGCAGTGCTAGTAAAGCCCAGGGCCCTTACGAGCAGTACTTC. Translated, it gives CSASKAQGPYEQYF.

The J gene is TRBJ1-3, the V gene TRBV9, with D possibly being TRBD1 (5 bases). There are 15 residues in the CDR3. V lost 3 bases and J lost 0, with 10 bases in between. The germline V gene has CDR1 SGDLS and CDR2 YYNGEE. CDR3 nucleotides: TGTGCCAGCAGCGCCGGACAAAGCTCTGGAAACACCATATATTTT. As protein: CASSAGQSSGNTIYF. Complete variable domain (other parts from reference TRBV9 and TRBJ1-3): DSGVTQTPKHLITATGQRVTLRCSPRSGDLSVYWYQQSLDQGLQFLIQYYNGEERAKGNILERFSAQQFPDLHSELNLSSLELGDSALYFCASSAGQSSGNTIYFGEGSWLTVV.

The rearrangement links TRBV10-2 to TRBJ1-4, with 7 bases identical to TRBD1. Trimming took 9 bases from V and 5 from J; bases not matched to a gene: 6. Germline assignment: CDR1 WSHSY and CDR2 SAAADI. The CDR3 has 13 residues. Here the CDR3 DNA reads TGCGCCAGTGTAGAGACAGGGAATGAAAAACTGTTTTTT. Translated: CASVETGNEKLFF.

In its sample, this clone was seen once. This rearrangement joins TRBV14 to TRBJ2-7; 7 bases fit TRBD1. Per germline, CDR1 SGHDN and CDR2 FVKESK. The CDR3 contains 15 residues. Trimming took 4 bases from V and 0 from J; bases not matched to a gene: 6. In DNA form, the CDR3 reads TGTGCCAGCAGCCCCACGACAGGGCACTCCTACGAGCAGTACTTC. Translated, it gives CASSPTTGHSYEQYF.